This T cell receptor (beta chain) was sequenced during a study of patients and donors after allogeneic stem cell transplantation. V was shortened by 5 bases and J by 3 bases, with 16 bases between the two germline ends. Looked up from germline, CDR1 is SGHTA and CDR2 is FQGTGA. The CDR3 spans 16 residues. TCRdb re-derived calls from the RT-PCR reads in MiXCR, one entry per CDR3 protein. Of about 960,000 distinct CDR3 sequences detected, under 20% appear once; the ten largest clones hold about 6%. The source is a human donor who was either an allogeneic HSCT recipient or a stem cell or donor lymphocyte infusion donor (not recorded which). It is not recorded whose cells these are; they may come from a transplant donor. The sample was blood, either unsorted or a sorted T cell fraction (not recorded which). V gene TRBV7-3 combines with J gene TRBJ2-2, with TRBD1 as a possible D gene (6 bases). The CDR3, as DNA: TGTGCCAGCAGCCACAGGGTCAGGGGCCACACCGGGGAGCTGTTTTTT. Protein: CASSHRVRGHTGELFF. The full variable domain, in which reference TRBV7-3 and TRBJ2-2 provide the parts outside the CDR3, is GAGVSQTPSNKVTEKGKYVELRCDPISGHTALYWYRQSLGQGPEFLIYFQGTGAADDSGLPNDRFFAVRPEGSVSTLKIQRTERGDSAVYLCASSHRVRGHTGELFFGEGSRLTVL.